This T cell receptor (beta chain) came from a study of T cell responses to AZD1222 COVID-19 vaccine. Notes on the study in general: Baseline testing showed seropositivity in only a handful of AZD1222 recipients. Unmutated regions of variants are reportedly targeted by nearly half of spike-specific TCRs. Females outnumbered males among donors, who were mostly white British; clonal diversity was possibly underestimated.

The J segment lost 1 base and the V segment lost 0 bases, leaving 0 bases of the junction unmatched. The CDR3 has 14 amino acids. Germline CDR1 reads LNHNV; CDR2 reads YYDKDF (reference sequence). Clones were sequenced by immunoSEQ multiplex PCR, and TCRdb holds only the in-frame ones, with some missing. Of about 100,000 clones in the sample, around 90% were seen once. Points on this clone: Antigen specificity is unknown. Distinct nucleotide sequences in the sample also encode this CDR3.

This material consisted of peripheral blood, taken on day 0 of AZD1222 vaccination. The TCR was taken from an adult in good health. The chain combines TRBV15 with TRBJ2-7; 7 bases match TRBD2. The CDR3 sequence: CATSREGGSYEQYF. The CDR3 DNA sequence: TGTGCCACCAGCAGAGAGGGAGGGTCCTACGAGCAGTACTTC.